In this sample, the clone carrying this T cell receptor beta chain turned up once. As processed by the authors: Amplification with reference gene primers provided the estimates of nucleated cell counts. Profiling relied on immunoSEQ multiplex PCR, and the TCRdb table lists in-frame clones only, not all of them. Clone size and the V and J calls come from that table; the DNA yielded D and trimming. The sample includes around 13,000 clones, over 90% of them seen just once. The sample is drawn from a study of blood T cell repertoires in COVID-19. As for the study in general: The United States, Italy and Spain provided the acute and convalescent COVID-19 samples. T cells, B-cell-depleted T cells, or PBMCs supplied cDNA or gDNA.

Trimming cost V 0 bases and J 4 bases; bases outside gene matches: 6. There are 15 residues in the CDR3. The germline gives CDR1 SGHRS, CDR2 YFSETQ. The specimen sequenced was peripheral blood. The TCR sequence derives from a woman in her seventies with active COVID-19. The chain links TRBV5-1 to TRBJ2-7; TRBD2 agrees at 8 bases. Here the CDR3 DNA reads TGCGCCAGCAGCTTGGTGGCTAGCGGGTTTTACGAGCAGTACTTC. Protein: CASSLVASGFYEQYF. Drawing the rest from reference TRBV5-1 and TRBJ2-7, the complete variable domain is KAGVTQTPRYLIKTRGQQVTLSCSPISGHRSVSWYQQTPGQGLQFLFEYFSETQRNKGNFPGRFSGRQFSNSRSEMNVSTLELGDSALYLCASSLVASGFYEQYFGPGTRLTVT.